A selection of T cell receptor beta chains follows, all from one sample in a study of blood T cell repertoires in COVID-19. This table comes from immunoSEQ multiplex PCR, and its TCRdb copy is limited to in-frame clones, with some not included. The sample holds about 32,000 clones; approximately 95% are singletons and the top ten take 0.92%. The source material was peripheral blood. Every receptor here comes from a male donor with active COVID-19. The CDR3 runs from the conserved cysteine through the conserved F or W. The order of the fields is D gene, V gene, J gene, clone size, CDR3 DNA, CDR3 protein. D genes are given only for firm matches. The size of a clone is reported for some rows only, either as once, few or many, or as a class for expanded clones.

.	TRBV3-1/TRBV3-2	TRBJ2-7	.	TGTGCCAGCAGCCAAGTTGCGGCCTACGAGCAGTACTTC	CASSQVAAYEQYF
TRBD1	TRBV7-2	TRBJ2-4	.	TGTGCCAGCAGCTACAGGACAGGCGCAGGCAAAAACATTCAGTACTTC	CASSYRTGAGKNIQYF
TRBD1	TRBV5-1	TRBJ1-1	.	TGCGCCAGCAGCACGGGACAGGGGAACACTGAAGCTTTCTTT	CASSTGQGNTEAFF
.	TRBV3-1/TRBV3-2	TRBJ2-7	.	TGTGCCAGCAGCCAGGCCGGGGTACACGAGCAGTACTTC	CASSQAGVHEQYF
.	TRBV2	TRBJ2-5	.	TGTGCCAGCAGTCCGGGGGGCGGGGGCAACCAAGAGACCCAGTACTTC	CASSPGGGGNQETQYF
.	TRBV7-2	TRBJ1-2	.	TGTGCCAGCAGCTTGGCCTTGACAAGGAGGAGGAACTATGGCTACACCTTC	CASSLALTRRRNYGYTF
.	TRBV6-5	TRBJ1-2	.	TGTGCCAGCACAAACGTTGGGGAGGGTGGCTACACCTTC	CASTNVGEGGYTF
TRBD1	TRBV2	TRBJ1-6	.	TGTGCCAGCAGTGATGACAGGGCTAATTCACCCCTCCACTTT	CASSDDRANSPLHF
.	TRBV7-8	TRBJ1-1	.	TGTGCCAGCAGCTTCCGTTATGGCATGAACACTGAAGCTTTCTTT	CASSFRYGMNTEAFF
.	TRBV5-1	TRBJ1-2	.	TGCGCCAGCAGCTTAACACAGGGAAAAGGCTACACCTTC	CASSLTQGKGYTF
.	TRBV5-6	TRBJ1-5	.	TGTGCCAGCAGCTTGGGCCCGTCAGGGATCGGTCCCCAGCATTTT	CASSLGPSGIGPQHF
TRBD1	TRBV7-9	TRBJ1-1	.	TGTGCCAGCAGCTTAGCGAACAACAGGGGGCATCGGGAAGCTTTCTTT	CASSLANNRGHREAFF
TRBD1	TRBV7-9	TRBJ2-7	.	TGTGCCAGCAGCTCGACGGGACAGGGCCCCTACGAGCAGTACTTC	CASSSTGQGPYEQYF
TRBD1	TRBV25-1	TRBJ1-1	.	TGTGCCAGCAGTGACAGGGGGATGAACACTGAAGCTTTCTTT	CASSDRGMNTEAFF
.	TRBV29-1	TRBJ1-2	.	TGCAGCGTTCCACCGTTACAGGGATGGGGCTACACCTTC	CSVPPLQGWGYTF
.	TRBV7-9	TRBJ2-1	.	TGTGCCAGCAGCTTAGGTACAGGGTCCTACAATGAGCAGTTCTTC	CASSLGTGSYNEQFF
.	TRBV1	TRBJ2-2	.	TGCACCAGCAGCCAAGACCAGGAGCGGGGGGGCAACGGGGAGCTGTTTTTT	CTSSQDQERGGNGELFF
TRBD2	TRBV4-2	TRBJ2-2	.	TGTGCCAGCAGCCAAAACCCTAGCGGGTTGAACACCGGGGAGCTGTTTTTT	CASSQNPSGLNTGELFF
TRBD1	TRBV5-6	TRBJ2-7	.	TGTGCCAGCAGCTCCGGGGGACAGGGGGCCTCCTACGAGCAGTACTTC	CASSSGGQGASYEQYF
.	TRBV4-1	TRBJ1-1	few	TGCGCCAGCAGCCAGCGGACAGCCGGGAACACTGAAGCTTTCTTT	CASSQRTAGNTEAFF
.	TRBV4-3	TRBJ1-1	.	TGCGCCAGCAGCCAAGATATACGAGCGACAGCATTTCATGAAGCTTTCTTT	CASSQDIRATAFHEAFF
TRBD2	TRBV27	TRBJ2-3	.	TGTGCCAGCAGTGTCCTAGCGGTGAGCACAGATACGCAGTATTTT	CASSVLAVSTDTQYF
.	TRBV4-3	TRBJ1-6	few	TGCGCCAGCAGCCAAGATCTGGCAGGGTATTCACCCCTCCACTTT	CASSQDLAGYSPLHF